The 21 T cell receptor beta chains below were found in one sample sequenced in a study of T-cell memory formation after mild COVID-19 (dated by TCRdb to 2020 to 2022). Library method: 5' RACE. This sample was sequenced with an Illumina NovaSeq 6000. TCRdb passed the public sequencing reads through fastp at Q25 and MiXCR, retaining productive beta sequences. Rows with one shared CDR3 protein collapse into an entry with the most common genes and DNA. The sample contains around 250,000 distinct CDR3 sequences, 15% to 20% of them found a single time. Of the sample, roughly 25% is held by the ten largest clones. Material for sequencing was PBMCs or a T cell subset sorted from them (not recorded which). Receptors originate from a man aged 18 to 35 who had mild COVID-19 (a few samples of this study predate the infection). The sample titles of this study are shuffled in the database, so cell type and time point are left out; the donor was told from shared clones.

The CDR3 DNA reads as TGTGCCAGCAGCGCGGGACTAGCGGGGGACTACAATGAGCAGTTCTTC. Encoded protein: CASSAGLAGDYNEQFF. The chain employs TRBV7-9 and TRBJ2-1; 14 bases are a match to TRBD2. The junction had 3 bases not matched to a gene; V was cut back by 5 bases and J by 3 bases. This CDR3 is 16 amino acids long. The germline CDR1 and CDR2 sequences are SEHNR and FQNEAQ (reference sequence).

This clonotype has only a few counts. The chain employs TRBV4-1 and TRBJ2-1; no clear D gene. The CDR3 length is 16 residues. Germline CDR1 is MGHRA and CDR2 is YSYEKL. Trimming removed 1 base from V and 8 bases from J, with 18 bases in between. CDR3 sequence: CASSQVLSMTVHEQFF. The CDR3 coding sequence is TGCGCCAGCAGCCAAGTTCTATCCATGACTGTGCATGAGCAGTTCTTC.

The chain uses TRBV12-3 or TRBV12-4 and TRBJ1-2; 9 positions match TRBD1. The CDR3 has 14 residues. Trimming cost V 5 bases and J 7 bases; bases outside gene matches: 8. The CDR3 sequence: CASSNDRGGSGYTF. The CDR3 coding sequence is TGTGCCAGCAGTAATGACAGGGGGGGTAGTGGCTACACCTTC.

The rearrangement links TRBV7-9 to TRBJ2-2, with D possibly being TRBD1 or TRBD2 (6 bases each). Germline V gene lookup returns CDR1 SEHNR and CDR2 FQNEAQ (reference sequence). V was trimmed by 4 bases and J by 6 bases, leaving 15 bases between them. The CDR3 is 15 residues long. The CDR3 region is CASSSYRGPAGELFF. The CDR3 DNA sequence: TGTGCCAGCAGCTCCTACCGGGGGCCGGCCGGGGAGCTGTTTTTT.

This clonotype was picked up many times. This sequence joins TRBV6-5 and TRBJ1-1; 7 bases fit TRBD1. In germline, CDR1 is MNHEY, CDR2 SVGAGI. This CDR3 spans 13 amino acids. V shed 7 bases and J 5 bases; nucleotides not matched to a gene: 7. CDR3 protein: CASIQGGGTEAFF. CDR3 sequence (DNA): TGTGCCAGCATTCAAGGGGGCGGAACTGAAGCTTTCTTT.

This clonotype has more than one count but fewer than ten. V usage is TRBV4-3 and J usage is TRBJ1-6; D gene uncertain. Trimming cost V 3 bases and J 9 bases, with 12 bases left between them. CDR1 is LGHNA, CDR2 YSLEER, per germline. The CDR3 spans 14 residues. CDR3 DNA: TGCGCCAGCAGCCAGAATGGGGAGCTTTCACCCCTCCACTTT. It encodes CASSQNGELSPLHF.

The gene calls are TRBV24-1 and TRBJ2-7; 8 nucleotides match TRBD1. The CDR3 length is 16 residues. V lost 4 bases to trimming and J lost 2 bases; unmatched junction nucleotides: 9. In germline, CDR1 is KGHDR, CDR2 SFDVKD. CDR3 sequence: CATSEDRDRNPYEQYF. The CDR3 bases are TGTGCCACCAGTGAGGACCGGGACAGGAACCCCTACGAGCAGTACTTC.

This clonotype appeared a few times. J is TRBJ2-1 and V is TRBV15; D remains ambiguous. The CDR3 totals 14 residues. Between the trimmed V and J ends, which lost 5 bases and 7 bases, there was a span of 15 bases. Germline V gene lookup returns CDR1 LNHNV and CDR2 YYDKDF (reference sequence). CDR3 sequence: CATSVRSPGNEQFF. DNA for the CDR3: TGTGCCACCAGCGTACGGTCCCCCGGGAATGAGCAGTTCTTC.

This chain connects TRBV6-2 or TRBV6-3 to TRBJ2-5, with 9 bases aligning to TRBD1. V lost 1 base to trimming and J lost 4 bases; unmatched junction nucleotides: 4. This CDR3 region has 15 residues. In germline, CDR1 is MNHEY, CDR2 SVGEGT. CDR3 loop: CASSYWRGQGETQYF. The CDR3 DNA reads TGTGCCAGCAGTTACTGGCGGGGACAGGGAGAGACCCAGTACTTC.

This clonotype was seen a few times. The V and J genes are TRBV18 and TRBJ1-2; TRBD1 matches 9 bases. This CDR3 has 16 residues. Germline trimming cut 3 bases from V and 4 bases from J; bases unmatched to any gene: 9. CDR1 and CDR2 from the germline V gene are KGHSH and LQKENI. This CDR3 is CASSPFRDREVYGYTF. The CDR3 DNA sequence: TGTGCCAGCTCACCGTTTCGGGACAGGGAAGTCTATGGCTACACCTTC. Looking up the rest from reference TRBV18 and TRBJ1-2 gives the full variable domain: NAGVMQNPRHLVRRRGQEARLRCSPMKGHSHVYWYRQLPEEGLKFMVYLQKENIIDESGMPKERFSAEFPKEGPSILRIQQVVRGDSAAYFCASSPFRDREVYGYTFGSGTRLTVV.

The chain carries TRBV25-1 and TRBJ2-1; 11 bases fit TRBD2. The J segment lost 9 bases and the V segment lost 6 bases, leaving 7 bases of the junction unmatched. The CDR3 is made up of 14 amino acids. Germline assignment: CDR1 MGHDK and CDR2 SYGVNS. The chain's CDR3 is CASSLAGGRVEQFF. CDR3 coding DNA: TGTGCCAGCAGCTTAGCGGGGGGGCGGGTTGAGCAGTTCTTC.

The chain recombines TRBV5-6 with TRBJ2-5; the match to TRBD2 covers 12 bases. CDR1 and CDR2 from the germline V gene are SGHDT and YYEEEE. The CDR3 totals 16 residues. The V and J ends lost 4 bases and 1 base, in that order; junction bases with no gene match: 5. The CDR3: CASSAGLAGTQETQYF. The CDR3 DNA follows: TGTGCCAGCAGCGCAGGACTAGCGGGGACCCAAGAGACCCAGTACTTC.

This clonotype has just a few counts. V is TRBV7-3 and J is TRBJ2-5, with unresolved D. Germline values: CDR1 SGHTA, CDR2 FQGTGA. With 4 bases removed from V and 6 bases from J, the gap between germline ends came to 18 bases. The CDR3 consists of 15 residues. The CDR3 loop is CASSSGRPVVKTQYF. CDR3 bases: TGTGCCAGCAGCTCGGGTCGGCCGGTTGTGAAGACCCAGTACTTC.

The CDR3 region has the DNA TGTGCCAGTGCTAGCGGGGATTACAATGAGCAGTTCTTC. Encoded protein: CASASGDYNEQFF. The chain combines TRBV7-9 with TRBJ2-1; 9 bases agree with TRBD2. Germline trimming cut 9 bases from V and 4 bases from J; bases unmatched to any gene: 4. CDR1 and CDR2 (germline): SEHNR, FQNEAQ (reference sequence). The CDR3 runs 13 residues.

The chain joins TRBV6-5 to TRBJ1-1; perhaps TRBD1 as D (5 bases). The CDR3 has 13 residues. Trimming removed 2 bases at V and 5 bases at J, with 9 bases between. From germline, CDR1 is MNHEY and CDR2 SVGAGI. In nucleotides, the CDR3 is TGTGCCAGCAGTTACGCGGGGGAAACTGAAGCTTTCTTT. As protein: CASSYAGETEAFF.

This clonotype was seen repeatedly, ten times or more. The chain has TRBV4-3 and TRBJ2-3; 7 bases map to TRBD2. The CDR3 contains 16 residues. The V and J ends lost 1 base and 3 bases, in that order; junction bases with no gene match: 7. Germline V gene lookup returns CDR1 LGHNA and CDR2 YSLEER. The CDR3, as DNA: TGCGCCAGCAGCCAAGCAGTCCGGGGGGTAACAGATACGCAGTATTTT. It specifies CASSQAVRGVTDTQYF.

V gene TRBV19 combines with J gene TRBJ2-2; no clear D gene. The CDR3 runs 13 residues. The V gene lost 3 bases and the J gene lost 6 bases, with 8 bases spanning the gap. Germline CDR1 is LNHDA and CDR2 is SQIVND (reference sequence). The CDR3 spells CASSIEGSGELFF. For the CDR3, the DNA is TGTGCCAGTAGTATTGAAGGGTCCGGGGAGCTGTTTTTT.

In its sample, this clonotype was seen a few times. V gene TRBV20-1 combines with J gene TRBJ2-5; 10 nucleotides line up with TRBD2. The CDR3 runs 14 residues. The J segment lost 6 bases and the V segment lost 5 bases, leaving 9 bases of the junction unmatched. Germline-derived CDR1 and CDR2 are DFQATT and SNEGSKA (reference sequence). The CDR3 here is CSAPSSGGRKTQYF. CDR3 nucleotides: TGCAGTGCTCCTTCTAGCGGGGGTAGGAAGACCCAGTACTTC.

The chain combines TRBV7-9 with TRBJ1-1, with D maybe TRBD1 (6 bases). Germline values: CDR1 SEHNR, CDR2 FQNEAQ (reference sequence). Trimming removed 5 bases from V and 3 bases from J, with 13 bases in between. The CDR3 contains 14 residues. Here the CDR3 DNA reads TGTGCCAGCAGCAACAGGGCGATGGACACTGAAGCTTTCTTT. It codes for CASSNRAMDTEAFF. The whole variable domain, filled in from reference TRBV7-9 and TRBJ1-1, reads DTGVSQNPRHKITKRGQNVTFRCDPISEHNRLYWYRQTLGQGPEFLTYFQNEAQLEKSRLLSDRFSAERPKGSFSTLEIQRTEQGDSAMYLCASSNRAMDTEAFFGQGTRLTVV.

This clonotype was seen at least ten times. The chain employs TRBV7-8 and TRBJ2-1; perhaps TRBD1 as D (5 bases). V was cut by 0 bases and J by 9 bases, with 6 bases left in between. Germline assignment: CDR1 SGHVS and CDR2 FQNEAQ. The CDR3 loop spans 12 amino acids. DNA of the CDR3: TGTGCCAGCAGCTTAGCGGGGCCTGAGCAGTTCTTC. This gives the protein CASSLAGPEQFF.

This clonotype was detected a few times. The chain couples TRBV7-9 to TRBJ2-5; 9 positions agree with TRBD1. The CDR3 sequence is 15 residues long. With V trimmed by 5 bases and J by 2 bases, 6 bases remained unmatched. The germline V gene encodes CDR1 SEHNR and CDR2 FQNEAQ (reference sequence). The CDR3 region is CASSKEQGAQETQYF. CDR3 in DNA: TGTGCCAGCAGCAAGGAACAGGGGGCACAAGAGACCCAGTACTTC.